This T cell receptor (beta chain) was recovered during a study of cytomegalovirus exposure and HLA in healthy donors. Notes on the study in general: In vitro experiments confirmed that a few CMV-associated chains were specific for CMV antigens. Cytomegalovirus association was listed for 164 TCR beta chains.

A multiplex PCR was run with 60 Vbeta primers and 13 Jbeta primers. Profiling relied on immunoSEQ multiplex PCR, and the TCRdb table lists in-frame clones only, not all of them. The sample has roughly 100,000 clones, 78% seen once. Germline V gene lookup returns CDR1 MGHDK and CDR2 SYGVNS. The CDR3 length is 15 residues. This clone appeared once. Its antigen is undetermined. Donors counted as nominally healthy when sampled, yet unrecorded immune exposures were likely. Sequencing was done on a sample of PBMCs. The J gene is TRBJ2-5, the V gene TRBV25-1, with TRBD1 identical over 9 bases. The last part of the DNA fits TRBJ2-7 better; the J call may be wrong. This TCR came from a man aged 25 to 40 in good health and CMV-seronegative. CDR3 coding DNA: TGTGCCAGCAGTTCCGGGACAGGGCTTAACTACGAGCAGTACTTC. Translated: CASSSGTGLNYEQYF.